Following are 20 T cell receptor beta chains from one sample sequenced in a study of T cells in Graves' hyperthyroidism and ophthalmopathy. Amplification of TCR beta CDR3 regions used RNA as the template. First-round RT-PCR with HTBI primers amplified the TCR CDR3 region. TCRdb called the multiplex PCR reads again in MiXCR, with one record for every CDR3 protein. Of hundreds of thousands of distinct CDR3 sequences in the sample, about 38% were seen once. The sequencing sample was made of blood. The source of these receptors is a young man with Graves' hyperthyroidism.

This clonotype has at least ten counts. The chain links TRBV10-3 to TRBJ1-5; D may be TRBD1 (5 bases). CDR1 and CDR2 from the germline V gene are ENHRY and SYGVKD. V shed 2 bases and J shed 7 bases, with 12 bases lying between them. The CDR3 runs to 14 residues. CDR3 sequence (DNA): TGTGCCATCAGTGAGGTCTCGGGGGAACAGCCCCAGCATTTT. Residues: CAISEVSGEQPQHF.

This clonotype has only a few counts. V gene TRBV2 combines with J gene TRBJ2-7; 7 bases line up with TRBD2. The CDR3 totals 14 residues. Germline values: CDR1 SNHLY, CDR2 FYNNEI. The V and J ends lost 0 bases and 5 bases, in that order; junction bases with no gene match: 4. The CDR3 sequence: CASSEALAGDEQYF. The CDR3 DNA sequence: TGTGCCAGCAGTGAAGCGCTGGCGGGAGACGAGCAGTACTTC.

This clonotype was found many times. CDR3 nucleotide sequence: TGCAGCGTTGAGGCCAAACTTTCGGACACTGAAGCTTTCTTT. This sequence encodes CSVEAKLSDTEAFF. The gene calls are TRBV29-1 and TRBJ1-1; D unresolved. Germline values: CDR1 SQVTM, CDR2 ANQGSEA. This CDR3 has 14 amino acids. Trimming shortened V by 3 bases and J by 3 bases, and 14 bases separated the two germline ends.

As concerns this clonotype: One end of the junction fails to match germline, which may point to a read error. The rearrangement uses TRBV10-3 and TRBJ1-6, with D possibly TRBD1 on 6 matching bases. The CDR3 length is 17 residues. The germline gives CDR1 ENHRY, CDR2 SYGVKD. The CDR3 DNA is TGTGCCAGCAGTGAGGTGACAGGCTACTTTTATAATTCACCCCTCCACTTT. Translating gives CASSEVTGYFYNSPLHF.

This clonotype was counted between two and nine times. The V gene is TRBV20-1, the J gene TRBJ1-2; the D is unclear. Trimming removed 5 bases at V and 3 bases at J, with 19 bases between. CDR1 is DFQATT, CDR2 SNEGSKA, per germline (reference sequence). The CDR3 sequence is 15 residues long. DNA for the CDR3: TGCAGTGCTCATGAACAGCTCTCGAATCACTATGGCTACACCTTC. It is translated as CSAHEQLSNHYGYTF.

This clonotype occurred many times. The rearrangement links TRBV7-9 to TRBJ2-5; no definite D call. Germline CDR1 and CDR2: SEHNR and FQNEAQ (reference sequence). The germline V and J ends were trimmed by 6 bases and 4 bases, with 15 bases remaining between them. The CDR3 has 14 residues. This CDR3 reads CASSPQARRETQYF. As DNA, the CDR3 is TGTGCCAGCAGTCCTCAAGCCCGCAGAGAGACCCAGTACTTC.

V is TRBV20-1 and J is TRBJ2-2; TRBD1 or TRBD2 may be the D gene (5 bases each). The CDR3 length is 13 residues. Between the trimmed V and J ends, which lost 3 bases and 3 bases, there was a span of 8 bases. Germline CDR1 DFQATT, CDR2 SNEGSKA (reference sequence). Written as DNA, the CDR3 is TGCAGTGCTAGTGGGGGATACACCGGGGAGCTGTTTTTT. It translates to CSASGGYTGELFF.

This chain joins TRBV5-1 and TRBJ2-5; D might be TRBD2 (6 bases). Germline CDR1 SGHRS, CDR2 YFSETQ. Trimming removed 4 bases at V and 4 bases at J, with 14 bases between. CDR3 length: 14 amino acids. CDR3 amino acids: CASSRAGGRETQYF. CDR3 sequence (DNA): TGCGCCAGCAGCAGGGCCGGGGGTAGAGAGACCCAGTACTTC.

This clonotype came up many times. The CDR3 DNA reads TGTGCCACCAGCAGAGAGGGTGAAGAGACCCAGTACTTC. Encoded protein: CATSREGEETQYF. The rearrangement links TRBV15 to TRBJ2-5; D gene unclear. This CDR3 has 13 residues. In germline, CDR1 is LNHNV, CDR2 YYDKDF (reference sequence). V gave up 0 bases and J gave up 3 bases, with 5 bases separating them. The whole variable domain, filled in from reference TRBV15 and TRBJ2-5, reads DAMVIQNPRYQVTQFGKPVTLSCSQTLNHNVMYWYQQKSSQAPKLLFHYYDKDFNNEADTPDNFQSRRPNTSFCFLDIRSPGLGDTAMYLCATSREGEETQYFGPGTRLLVL.

This chain connects TRBV9 to TRBJ1-1; the D gene is possibly TRBD1 (5 bases). Between the trimmed V and J ends, which lost 5 bases and 0 bases, there was a span of 11 bases. CDR3 length: 14 amino acids. The germline V gene encodes CDR1 SGDLS and CDR2 YYNGEE. CDR3 amino acids: CASSYGHVNTEAFF. The CDR3 DNA reads TGTGCCAGCAGTTACGGACACGTGAACACTGAAGCTTTCTTT. Full variable domain (rest looked up from reference TRBV9 and TRBJ1-1): DSGVTQTPKHLITATGQRVTLRCSPRSGDLSVYWYQQSLDQGLQFLIQYYNGEERAKGNILERFSAQQFPDLHSELNLSSLELGDSALYFCASSYGHVNTEAFFGQGTRLTVV.

This clonotype showed up many times. The genes are TRBV15 and TRBJ1-2; D uncertain. Trimming shortened V by 0 bases and J by 8 bases, and 13 bases separated the two germline ends. The CDR3 consists of 14 residues. The germline V gene encodes CDR1 LNHNV and CDR2 YYDKDF (reference sequence). CDR3 bases: TGTGCCACCAGCAGAGAGGACGGTTCGGGAGGCTACACCTTC. Its translation is CATSREDGSGGYTF.

The chain has TRBV20-1 and TRBJ1-6; D remains ambiguous. CDR1 and CDR2 from the germline V gene are DFQATT and SNEGSKA (reference sequence). Trimming cost V 5 bases and J 2 bases, with 16 bases left between them. The CDR3 is 16 amino acids. CDR3 nucleotides: TGCAGTGCTTCCCTGGGAGGGCTTACCTATAATTCACCCCTCCACTTT. Amino acid sequence: CSASLGGLTYNSPLHF.

This sequence joins TRBV12-3 or TRBV12-4 and TRBJ2-5; D might be TRBD1 or TRBD2, each matching 5 bases. The CDR3 totals 14 residues. The ends were cut back, 4 bases at V and 7 bases at J, with 16 bases in the middle. Here the CDR3 reads CASSWDRPPMTQYF. The CDR3 nucleotides are TGTGCCAGCAGTTGGGACCGACCTCCGATGACCCAGTACTTC.

This chain uses TRBV12-5 with TRBJ1-1, with D maybe TRBD1 (5 bases). The length of the CDR3 is 14 residues. Trimming removed 4 bases at V and 6 bases at J, with 15 bases between. The germline V gene has CDR1 LGHNT and CDR2 FRNRAP. CDR3 sequence (DNA): TGTGCTAGTGGTTCTCAGGGTGCGCTCCCTGAAGCTTTCTTT. Its translation is CASGSQGALPEAFF.

The chain joins TRBV12-3 or TRBV12-4 to TRBJ2-7; D is perhaps TRBD1 or TRBD2 (5 bases each). CDR3 length equals 14 residues. V was shortened by 5 bases and J by 2 bases, with 13 bases between the two germline ends. The CDR3 sequence: CASSQRDRTYEQYF. CDR3 DNA: TGTGCCAGCAGTCAACGGGACCGCACCTACGAGCAGTACTTC.

The chain combines TRBV5-1 with TRBJ1-3; 8 positions agree with TRBD1. CDR3 length equals 15 residues. The germline CDR1 and CDR2 sequences are SGHRS and YFSETQ. With 3 bases clipped from V and 3 bases from J, the junction kept 5 bases outside the gene matches. DNA for the CDR3: TGCGCCAGCAGCTCCTCGACAGGGGATGGAAACACCATATATTTT. Protein product: CASSSSTGDGNTIYF. The full variable domain, in which reference TRBV5-1 and TRBJ1-3 provide the parts outside the CDR3, is KAGVTQTPRYLIKTRGQQVTLSCSPISGHRSVSWYQQTPGQGLQFLFEYFSETQRNKGNFPGRFSGRQFSNSRSEMNVSTLELGDSALYLCASSSSTGDGNTIYFGEGSWLTVV.

The genes are TRBV6-1 and TRBJ1-4; D is undetermined. This CDR3 contains 15 residues. Per the germline V gene, CDR1 is MNHNS and CDR2 is SASEGT. V dropped 1 base and J dropped 3 bases, with 9 bases sitting between them. DNA for the CDR3: TGTGCCAGCAGTGAAGTTGGGCTGTCTAATGAAAAACTGTTTTTT. Translation: CASSEVGLSNEKLFF.

As DNA, the CDR3 is TGTGCCAGCAGTCCGCATTCTAGCGGCCACGAGCAGTACTTC. Translated, it gives CASSPHSSGHEQYF. The J gene is TRBJ2-7, the V gene TRBV2, with 7 positions matching TRBD2. After removal of 5 bases from V and 5 bases from J, the junction contained 9 bases not matched to a gene. Germline-derived CDR1 and CDR2 are SNHLY and FYNNEI. The CDR3 is 14 amino acids.

The chain recombines TRBV20-1 with TRBJ2-7; 12 bases match TRBD2. There are 13 residues in the CDR3. Trimming removed 7 bases from V and 3 bases from J; junction bases left unmatched: 4. CDR1 DFQATT and CDR2 SNEGSKA come from the germline V gene (reference sequence). In DNA form, the CDR3 reads TGCAGTGGACTAGCGGGGGTTCGCTACGAGCAGTACTTC. Translation gives CSGLAGVRYEQYF.

This chain joins TRBV6-6 and TRBJ2-7; D might be TRBD2 (6 bases). Trimming shortened V by 10 bases and J by 0 bases, and 16 bases separated the two germline ends. The CDR3 runs 14 residues. CDR1 is MNHNY and CDR2 is SVGAGI in the germline V gene (reference sequence). The CDR3 spells CATGRIRGSYEQYF. In DNA, the CDR3 is TGTGCCACCGGGAGAATTCGAGGCTCCTACGAGCAGTACTTC.